The clone carrying this TCR beta chain was recorded a few times. This entry is derived from a study of blood T cells in healthy people across ages. Germline V lookup: CDR1 SQVTM, CDR2 ANQGSEA. The V end was cut by 3 bases, the J end by 5 bases, with 14 bases between. This CDR3 is 14 amino acids long. Through a sample-barcoded 5' primer and a J-beta primer mix, a second PCR was run for roughly 6 to 11 cycles. One entry per CDR3 protein results from TCRdb running MiXCR on the 5' RACE reads. This table has 800,000 or so distinct CDR3 sequences, about 47% appearing once. The sequence was collected from a man at least 80 years old in good health. Sequencing was performed on blood. The rearrangement links TRBV29-1 to TRBJ2-1; D perhaps matches TRBD2 (5 bases). The CDR3 DNA is TGCAGCGTTGAGGTCTTCAGAGGGAACAATGAGCAGTTCTTC. Its protein is CSVEVFRGNNEQFF.